The 17 T cell receptor beta chains below were found in one sample sequenced in a study of human T cells and chemical hapten exposure. Indicated time point: patch test 2, 6 weeks after DPC sensitization. Treatment noted: therapeutic diphenylcyclopropenone sensitization with weekly scalp DPC. TCRdb analysed the RACE reads with MiXCR anew, one entry per CDR3 protein. Of approximately 350,000 distinct CDR3 sequences listed, under 6.5% are singletons. Here the sequenced sample was whole blood, taken in connection with sensitization to the hapten diphenylcyclopropenone (DPC). All receptors come from a woman under 30 with alopecia areata. Some clones in this sample may be carry-over from other donors' samples.

The V and J genes are TRBV28 and TRBJ1-1; D is uncertain. Deletions cut 8 bases from V and 1 base from J, with 11 bases between. The germline CDR1 and CDR2 sequences are MDHEN and SYDVKM. There are 13 residues in the CDR3. The DNA for the CDR3 is TGTGCCAGCGGAATAATTGGGAACACTGAAGCTTTCTTT. Translating it yields CASGIIGNTEAFF.

There are many counts of this clonotype. The chain combines TRBV28 with TRBJ2-1; D may match TRBD1 or TRBD2 (5 bases each). Trimming shortened V by 10 bases and J by 7 bases, and 17 bases separated the two germline ends. Germline V lookup: CDR1 MDHEN, CDR2 SYDVKM. There are 13 residues in the CDR3. In DNA, the CDR3 is TGTGCCACGTACCTTAACTGGGGGAATGAGCAGTTCTTC. Translating gives CATYLNWGNEQFF.

This chain connects TRBV20-1 to TRBJ1-5, with 9 nucleotides matching TRBD1. Germline CDR1 reads DFQATT; CDR2 reads SNEGSKA (reference sequence). CDR3 size: 14 residues. Unmatched junction bases numbered 7, after V lost 3 bases and J lost 7 bases. Here the CDR3 DNA reads TGCAGTGCTAGTTACAGGGGGCTAGGGCAGCCCCAGCATTTT. Protein product: CSASYRGLGQPQHF.

The chain employs TRBV5-1 and TRBJ2-3; 11 positions match TRBD2. The ends lost 4 bases at V and 0 bases at J; junction bases unmatched: 13. The CDR3 is 19 amino acids. The V gene's germline CDR1 is SGHRS and CDR2 YFSETQ. The CDR3 region is CASSQTSGGTVGSTDTQYF. CDR3 sequence (DNA): TGCGCCAGCAGCCAAACTAGCGGGGGAACAGTTGGGAGCACAGATACGCAGTATTTT.

This clonotype was detected a few times. The chain carries TRBV19 and TRBJ1-2; unclear D gene. The germline gives CDR1 LNHDA, CDR2 SQIVND (reference sequence). V lost 7 bases, J lost 4 bases, and 16 bases lay in between. This CDR3 is built from 14 residues. The DNA for the CDR3 is TGTGCCAGTAAGGCGGCCTCCCTTACCTATGGCTACACCTTC. Amino acid sequence: CASKAASLTYGYTF.

The chain uses TRBV7-8 and TRBJ1-1, with D possibly TRBD1 on 5 matching bases. The CDR3 has 14 amino acids. Germline lookup yields CDR1 SGHVS and CDR2 FQNEAQ. Trimming cost V 4 bases and J 1 base, with 10 bases left between them. The CDR3 coding sequence is TGTGCCAGCAGCTCGACAGAGAGGAACACTGAAGCTTTCTTT. Encoded protein: CASSSTERNTEAFF.

This clonotype has only a few counts. The chain has TRBV15 and TRBJ1-6, with D maybe TRBD1 (6 bases). The V gene's germline CDR1 is LNHNV and CDR2 YYDKDF (reference sequence). V lost 0 bases and J 7 bases, leaving 13 bases between the germline ends. The CDR3 spans 16 residues. CDR3 region: CATSRDPAGGNSPLHF. CDR3 coding DNA: TGTGCCACCAGCAGAGATCCTGCGGGGGGCAATTCACCCCTCCACTTT.

This clonotype came up many times. As DNA, the CDR3 is TGTGCCAGCAGCCGGACTGCTAATGAAAAACTGTTTTTT. Amino acid sequence: CASSRTANEKLFF. The J gene is TRBJ1-4, the V gene TRBV6-5; unclear D gene. Germline CDR1 reads MNHEY; CDR2 reads SVGAGI. CDR3 size: 13 residues. Trimming pared 6 bases from V and 3 bases from J, leaving 8 bases between.

Many counts were recorded for this clonotype. The gene calls are TRBV6-2 or TRBV6-3 and TRBJ2-3; weak D call: TRBD2 (6 bases). Germline CDR1 MNHEY, CDR2 SVGEGT. This CDR3 contains 14 residues. V gave up 8 bases and J gave up 0 bases, with 12 bases separating them. The CDR3 sequence: CASEDGGSTDTQYF. The CDR3 nucleotides are TGTGCCAGCGAGGATGGAGGGAGCACAGATACGCAGTATTTT.

V is TRBV6-2 or TRBV6-3 and J is TRBJ2-2; D remains unclear. The V end was cut by 6 bases, the J end by 10 bases, with 12 bases between. Germline V lookup: CDR1 MNHEY, CDR2 SVGEGT. The length of the CDR3 is 12 residues. CDR3 region: CASSLRSEELFF. As DNA, the CDR3 is TGTGCCAGCAGCCTAAGGTCTGAGGAGCTGTTTTTT.

There are a few counts of this clonotype. The chain joins TRBV6-1 to TRBJ2-1, with unresolved D. The CDR3 spans 14 residues. Trimming cost V 6 bases and J 0 bases, with 9 bases left between them. The V gene's germline CDR1 is MNHNS and CDR2 SASEGT. Here the CDR3 reads CASRQLSSYNEQFF. CDR3 nucleotide sequence: TGTGCCAGCAGACAGCTAAGCTCCTACAATGAGCAGTTCTTC.

This clonotype has a handful of counts. The chain couples TRBV6-5 to TRBJ2-3; 8 bases fit TRBD2. J gave up 0 bases and V 0 bases, and 8 bases lay outside the gene matches. The V gene's germline CDR1 is MNHEY and CDR2 SVGAGI. There are 18 residues in the CDR3. This CDR3 reads CASSYSAGTRGSTDTQYF. CDR3 coding DNA: TGTGCCAGCAGTTACTCTGCCGGGACTAGAGGGAGCACAGATACGCAGTATTTT.

V is TRBV28 and J is TRBJ2-7; possibly TRBD2 for D (5 bases). The CDR3 extends over 14 amino acids. V gave up 5 bases and J gave up 3 bases, with 14 bases separating them. Per germline, CDR1 MDHEN and CDR2 SYDVKM. The CDR3 loop is CASSPRGRHYEQYF. The CDR3 region has the DNA TGTGCCAGCAGTCCTCGCGGGCGCCACTACGAGCAGTACTTC.

This clonotype turned up a few times. The V call is TRBV6-1, the J call TRBJ1-5, with unresolved D. The germline V gene has CDR1 MNHNS and CDR2 SASEGT. Trimming shortened V by 2 bases and J by 3 bases, and 8 bases separated the two germline ends. The CDR3 loop spans 14 amino acids. The CDR3 is CASSEQVPNQPQHF. The DNA for the CDR3 is TGTGCCAGCAGTGAACAGGTCCCCAATCAGCCCCAGCATTTT.

The rearrangement links TRBV20-1 to TRBJ2-5; TRBD2 matches 7 bases. V dropped 5 bases and J dropped 0; count of bases not matched to a gene: 3. The CDR3 is 13 residues long. CDR1 and CDR2 (germline): DFQATT, SNEGSKA (reference sequence). CDR3 nucleotide sequence: TGCAGTGCTTCCGGGACTAACCAAGAGACCCAGTACTTC. It codes for CSASGTNQETQYF.

This clonotype was seen a handful of times. The chain links TRBV29-1 to TRBJ2-7, with TRBD1 as a possible D gene (6 bases). V lost 6 bases and J 3 bases, leaving 12 bases between the germline ends. CDR3 length: 12 amino acids. Germline V gene lookup returns CDR1 SQVTM and CDR2 ANQGSEA. The CDR3 sequence: CSVGTGIYEQYF. The CDR3 DNA follows: TGCAGCGTCGGAACAGGGATCTACGAGCAGTACTTC.

This clonotype has more than one count but fewer than ten. This rearrangement joins TRBV6-1 to TRBJ2-3; the match to TRBD2 covers 11 bases. V was pared by 7 bases and J by 0 bases, with 6 bases of the junction left unmatched. Per germline, CDR1 MNHNS and CDR2 SASEGT. The CDR3 sequence is 16 residues long. Written as DNA, the CDR3 is TGTGCCAGCAAGAGGACTAGCGGGCTTAGCACAGATACGCAGTATTTT. Amino acid sequence: CASKRTSGLSTDTQYF.